The present T cell receptor (beta chain) was sequenced within a study of CD8 T cells in Susac syndrome. This CDR3 spans 16 amino acids. The germline V and J ends were trimmed by 7 bases and 1 base, with 18 bases remaining between them. Per germline, CDR1 MNHNS and CDR2 SASEGT. The authors reverse transcribed roughly 0.5 to 1 ug RNA with random hexamers. TCRdb ran MiXCR on the immunoSEQ multiplex PCR reads and lists one entry per CDR3 protein. The sample has approximately 160,000 distinct CDR3 sequences; around 94% are singletons. V is TRBV6-1 and J is TRBJ2-3; tentative D call: TRBD1 (5 bases). This sequence originates from a human donor with multiple sclerosis. The source material was CD4+ T cells from PBMCs. CDR3 in DNA: TGTGCCAGCACCTTTGAAGTCGGCAGGGGCACAGATACGCAGTATTTT. Its protein is CASTFEVGRGTDTQYF.